The next 30 T cell receptor beta chains were all read from a single sample in a study of T cell clones after liver transplantation. Generated by immunoSEQ multiplex PCR, the TCRdb table keeps only in-frame clones and is missing some. The sample lists 93,000 or so clones; around 80% were seen once. The starting material was CD4+ T cells from blood, obtained around 48 months after liver transplant. The receptor source for this set is a human patient who received a liver transplant. Some T cells could come from the graft donor.

Regarding this clone: The identical CDR3 is also encoded by other nucleotide sequences in the sample. This chain uses TRBV6-5 with TRBJ1-4; D is perhaps TRBD1 (5 bases). Germline V lookup: CDR1 MNHEY, CDR2 SVGAGI. With 6 bases removed from V and 4 bases from J, the gap between germline ends came to 12 bases. This CDR3 has 14 amino acids. CDR3 DNA sequence: TGTGCCAGCAGGCCCCAGGGTGGTAATGAAAAACTGTTTTTT. Amino acids: CASRPQGGNEKLFF.

The gene calls are TRBV7-2 and TRBJ2-2; no clear D. The CDR3 is made up of 13 amino acids. Germline V gives CDR1 SGHTA, CDR2 FQGNSA. The V and J ends lost 4 bases and 7 bases respectively, with 10 bases between them. As DNA, the CDR3 is TGTGCCAGCAGCTCGGCCTGGGACGGGGAGCTGTTTTTT. It specifies CASSSAWDGELFF.

The rearrangement joins TRBV4-2 to TRBJ2-1; 9 bases are shared with TRBD2. Germline V gene sequence: CDR1 LGHNA, CDR2 YNFKEQ. The trim removed 0 bases at V and 4 bases at J, leaving 28 bases unmatched. CDR3 length equals 24 residues. CDR3 nucleotide sequence: TGTGCCAGCAGCCAAGAGTTTCGCCTTTGGACTAGCGAGAGATTACACAGGAAATACAATGAGCAGTTCTTC. Encoded protein: CASSQEFRLWTSERLHRKYNEQFF.

V gene TRBV9 combines with J gene TRBJ1-1, with D perhaps matching TRBD1 (6 bases). Trimming left V 4 bases short and J 1 base short, with 14 bases between. This CDR3 contains 15 residues. Germline V gene data show CDR1 as SGDLS and CDR2 as YYNGEE. The CDR3 region is CASSPSGTQNTEAFF. In nucleotides, the CDR3 is TGTGCCAGCAGCCCGTCCGGGACACAGAACACTGAAGCTTTCTTT.

The CDR3 sequence: CASSARDRENIQYF. CDR3 DNA sequence: TGTGCCAGCAGCGCCCGGGACAGGGAGAACATTCAGTACTTC. The chain employs TRBV5-4 and TRBJ2-4; 9 bases match TRBD1. Germline CDR1 SGHNT, CDR2 YYREEE (reference sequence). The CDR3 is made up of 14 amino acids. J gave up 7 bases and V 4 bases, and 6 bases lay outside the gene matches.

This CDR3 is CASNQGNGYTF. The CDR3 nucleotides read TGTGCCAGCAACCAGGGTAATGGCTACACCTTC. The chain uses TRBV6-1 and TRBJ1-2, with a possible D match to TRBD1 (5 bases). This CDR3 has 11 amino acids. CDR1 and CDR2 from the germline V gene are MNHNS and SASEGT. The ends were cut back, 7 bases at V and 6 bases at J, with 9 bases in the middle.

V usage is TRBV29-1 and J usage is TRBJ1-1, with D perhaps TRBD1 (6 bases). The CDR3 has 14 residues. Trimming left V 2 bases short and J 1 base short, with 11 bases between. Germline CDR1 and CDR2: SQVTM and ANQGSEA. DNA for the CDR3: TGCAGCGTTGAATTGGGGGGGCGGAACACTGAAGCTTTCTTT. As protein: CSVELGGRNTEAFF.

The chain links TRBV27 to TRBJ2-1, with TRBD2 identical over 11 bases. The CDR3 runs 14 residues. The V and J ends lost 6 bases and 4 bases, in that order; junction bases with no gene match: 2. Per germline, CDR1 MNHEY and CDR2 SMNVEV (reference sequence). The CDR3 loop is CASRGLAGYNEQFF. Here the CDR3 DNA reads TGTGCCAGCAGAGGACTAGCGGGTTACAATGAGCAGTTCTTC.

The rearrangement joins TRBV5-1 to TRBJ1-1; 8 bases fit TRBD1. CDR1 is SGHRS and CDR2 is YFSETQ in the germline V gene. The CDR3 has 15 amino acids. V lost 1 base and J lost 4; bases outside the gene matches: 6. The CDR3 sequence: CASSLTTGGSTEAFF. CDR3 nucleotide sequence: TGCGCCAGCAGCTTGACAACAGGGGGGAGCACTGAAGCTTTCTTT.

The rearrangement links TRBV4-3 to TRBJ1-5; D unresolved. CDR3 length: 15 amino acids. Per germline, CDR1 LGHNA and CDR2 YSLEER. V was cut by 0 bases and J by 2 bases, with 8 bases left in between. CDR3: CASSQDSGGNQPQHF. Written as DNA, the CDR3 is TGCGCCAGCAGCCAAGATTCCGGAGGCAATCAGCCCCAGCATTTT.

The V call is TRBV20-1, the J call TRBJ1-2; D is uncertain. Germline V CDR1 and CDR2: DFQATT, SNEGSKA (reference sequence). V was pared by 2 bases and J by 3 bases, with 4 bases between. The CDR3 runs to 11 residues. This CDR3 is CSARLDYGYTF. The CDR3 nucleotides are TGCAGTGCTAGACTGGACTATGGCTACACCTTC.

The chain recombines TRBV18 with TRBJ2-7; 9 nucleotides line up with TRBD2. J lost 2 bases, V lost 2 bases, and 7 bases had no gene match. The CDR3 loop spans 16 amino acids. Per germline, CDR1 KGHSH and CDR2 LQKENI. The CDR3 coding sequence is TGTGCCAGCTCACCAGGAGGGCTAGCGGGGACCTACGAGCAGTACTTC. This encodes CASSPGGLAGTYEQYF. The whole variable domain, remainder taken from reference TRBV18 and TRBJ2-7, is NAGVMQNPRHLVRRRGQEARLRCSPMKGHSHVYWYRQLPEEGLKFMVYLQKENIIDESGMPKERFSAEFPKEGPSILRIQQVVRGDSAAYFCASSPGGLAGTYEQYFGPGTRLTVT.

The CDR3 DNA is TGTGCCAGCGGGACCGGGGCCACAGGGGTTGATGGCTACACCTTC. This gives the protein CASGTGATGVDGYTF. V gene TRBV9 combines with J gene TRBJ1-2, with TRBD1 matching 7 bases. CDR1 and CDR2 (germline): SGDLS, YYNGEE. The CDR3 extends over 15 amino acids. With V trimmed by 7 bases and J by 6 bases, 15 bases remained unmatched. The full variable domain, rest sourced from reference TRBV9 and TRBJ1-2, is DSGVTQTPKHLITATGQRVTLRCSPRSGDLSVYWYQQSLDQGLQFLIQYYNGEERAKGNILERFSAQQFPDLHSELNLSSLELGDSALYFCASGTGATGVDGYTFGSGTRLTVV.

Only a few counts were recorded for this clone. The chain uses TRBV9 and TRBJ2-1; D perhaps matches TRBD1 (5 bases). Trimming stripped 0 bases from V and 3 bases from J, with 13 bases between. This CDR3 is built from 16 residues. The germline gives CDR1 SGDLS, CDR2 YYNGEE. The CDR3, as DNA: TGTGCCAGCAGCGTAGGGGAAGGGGCCTACTACAATGAGCAGTTCTTC. This codes for CASSVGEGAYYNEQFF.

The rearrangement links TRBV19 to TRBJ2-7, with 10 bases identical to TRBD1. Germline loops: CDR1 LNHDA, CDR2 SQIVND (reference sequence). CDR3 length equals 15 residues. Unmatched junction bases numbered 10, after V lost 5 bases and J lost 6 bases. CDR3 residues: CASSPWTGGTPEQYF. The CDR3 bases are TGTGCCAGTAGTCCTTGGACAGGGGGAACACCCGAGCAGTACTTC.

V usage is TRBV4-1 and J usage is TRBJ2-7, with 8 bases that match TRBD2. Germline CDR1 MGHRA, CDR2 YSYEKL. CDR3 length: 16 amino acids. V shed 1 base, J shed 0 bases, and the junction held 5 bases outside the gene matches. The CDR3 protein is CASSQAGAGGSYEQYF. CDR3 coding DNA: TGCGCCAGCAGCCAAGCGGGTGCGGGGGGCTCCTACGAGCAGTACTTC.

The chain is built from TRBV27 and TRBJ2-1; TRBD1 matches 7 bases. The CDR3 covers 15 residues. The germline V gene has CDR1 MNHEY and CDR2 SMNVEV (reference sequence). The trim removed 0 bases at V and 8 bases at J, leaving 7 bases unmatched. CDR3 sequence: CASSLSTGQAYEQFF. As DNA, the CDR3 is TGTGCCAGCAGTTTATCGACCGGACAGGCGTATGAGCAGTTCTTC.

This chain uses TRBV6-5 with TRBJ2-4; D might be TRBD1 (5 bases). Germline CDR1 MNHEY, CDR2 SVGAGI. Trimming took 0 bases from V and 6 from J, leaving 9 bases between them. The CDR3 consists of 14 residues. The CDR3 sequence is CASSYSDSLNIQYF. For the CDR3, the DNA is TGTGCCAGCAGTTACTCTGACAGCCTAAACATTCAGTACTTC.

CDR3 nucleotides: TGTGCCAGCAGCGTAGCCCACAGGGGTGTAACAGATACGCAGTATTTT. Translated: CASSVAHRGVTDTQYF. The V and J genes are TRBV9 and TRBJ2-3, with 7 positions matching TRBD1. This CDR3 contains 16 residues. V lost 0 bases, J lost 3 bases, and 7 bases stayed unmatched. CDR1 and CDR2 (germline): SGDLS, YYNGEE. Full variable domain (missing parts from reference TRBV9 and TRBJ2-3): DSGVTQTPKHLITATGQRVTLRCSPRSGDLSVYWYQQSLDQGLQFLIQYYNGEERAKGNILERFSAQQFPDLHSELNLSSLELGDSALYFCASSVAHRGVTDTQYFGPGTRLTVL.

This clone showed up just a few times. The chain recombines TRBV18 with TRBJ2-1; D unclear. This CDR3 has 15 amino acids. The V gene lost 2 bases and the J gene lost 4 bases, with 12 bases spanning the gap. Germline assignment: CDR1 KGHSH and CDR2 LQKENI. The CDR3 reads CASSPGVGLYNEQFF. The CDR3 nucleotides read TGTGCCAGCTCACCAGGGGTCGGGCTTTACAATGAGCAGTTCTTC. Drawing the rest from reference TRBV18 and TRBJ2-1, the complete variable domain is NAGVMQNPRHLVRRRGQEARLRCSPMKGHSHVYWYRQLPEEGLKFMVYLQKENIIDESGMPKERFSAEFPKEGPSILRIQQVVRGDSAAYFCASSPGVGLYNEQFFGPGTRLTVL.

The gene calls are TRBV9 and TRBJ1-1; 7 nucleotides match TRBD1. Germline V gene data show CDR1 as SGDLS and CDR2 as YYNGEE. After removal of 2 bases from V and 6 bases from J, the junction contained 7 bases not matched to a gene. The CDR3 loop spans 14 amino acids. The CDR3 DNA is TGTGCCAGCAGCGTCCTCAGGGGGGTCCCTGAAGCTTTCTTT. Protein product: CASSVLRGVPEAFF.

The rearrangement joins TRBV5-6 to TRBJ2-7; a weak D match, TRBD1 (5 bases). The ends were cut back, 4 bases at V and 2 bases at J, with 13 bases in the middle. The CDR3 loop spans 14 amino acids. Germline V gene lookup returns CDR1 SGHDT and CDR2 YYEEEE. The CDR3 nucleotides are TGTGCCAGCAGCCTTCAGGGCGGAGCCTACGAGCAGTACTTC. Protein: CASSLQGGAYEQYF.

The rearrangement joins TRBV2 to TRBJ2-7; 9 bases fit TRBD2. V gave up 4 bases and J gave up 1 base; unmatched junction bases: 5. The CDR3 is 15 amino acids. CDR1 and CDR2 from the germline V gene are SNHLY and FYNNEI. The CDR3 is CASSGGTSRSYEQYF. The CDR3 DNA is TGTGCCAGCAGTGGGGGGACTAGCCGGTCCTACGAGCAGTACTTC. Combining the CDR3 with reference TRBV2 and TRBJ2-7 gives the whole variable domain EPEVTQTPSHQVTQMGQEVILRCVPISNHLYFYWYRQILGQKVEFLVSFYNNEISEKSEIFDDQFSVERPDGSNFTLKIRSTKLEDSAMYFCASSGGTSRSYEQYFGPGTRLTVT.

This sequence joins TRBV4-3 and TRBJ1-2; perhaps TRBD1 as D (5 bases). The length of the CDR3 is 16 residues. Germline-derived CDR1 and CDR2 are LGHNA and YSLEER. Deletions cut 1 base from V and 5 bases from J, with 17 bases between. The CDR3 DNA follows: TGCGCCAGCAGCCAAGTCGTTTCCGGGACGGAATATGGCTACACCTTC. Its translation is CASSQVVSGTEYGYTF.

The chain employs TRBV19 and TRBJ1-2, with D unresolved. The V end lost 6 bases, the J end lost 10 bases, and 18 bases lay between the germline ends. Germline V CDR1 and CDR2: LNHDA, SQIVND (reference sequence). CDR3 length: 13 amino acids. The CDR3 DNA follows: TGTGCCAGTAGCCCCGCGCGGGTGATACCCTACACCTTC. This sequence encodes CASSPARVIPYTF.

The J gene is TRBJ2-6, the V gene TRBV7-2, with unresolved D. Trimming stripped 2 bases from V and 0 bases from J, with 8 bases between. There are 16 residues in the CDR3. From germline, CDR1 is SGHTA and CDR2 FQGNSA. The CDR3 nucleotides read TGTGCCAGCAGCTTAAGGGCACTCTCTGGGGCCAACGTCCTGACTTTC. Encoded protein: CASSLRALSGANVLTF.

This clone was detected only once. The chain combines TRBV7-6 with TRBJ2-5; 8 bases agree with TRBD2. The V segment lost 6 bases and the J segment 2 bases; nucleotides outside the gene matches: 8. There are 15 residues in the CDR3. CDR1 SGHVS and CDR2 FNYEAQ come from the germline V gene. The CDR3 nucleotides read TGTGCCAGCAGTCCCCTGAGCGGGAGACAAGAGACCCAGTACTTC. Translated: CASSPLSGRQETQYF. Using reference TRBV7-6 and TRBJ2-5 for the parts outside the CDR3, the full variable domain is GAGVSQSPRYKVTKRGQDVALRCDPISGHVSLYWYRQALGQGPEFLTYFNYEAQQDKSGLPNDRFSAERPEGSISTLTIQRTEQRDSAMYRCASSPLSGRQETQYFGPGTRLLVL.

V and J are TRBV18 and TRBJ2-1, with D perhaps being TRBD1 or TRBD2 (5 bases each). The CDR3 has 17 residues. Germline assignment: CDR1 KGHSH and CDR2 LQKENI. Between the trimmed V and J ends, which lost 2 bases and 5 bases, there was a span of 19 bases. This CDR3 reads CASSPNLGPSEHNEQFF. In DNA, the CDR3 is TGTGCCAGCTCACCAAACCTGGGACCCTCGGAGCACAATGAGCAGTTCTTC.

The DNA for the CDR3 is TGTGCCAGCAGCTCGGGAGGGTTGAACTATGGCTACACCTTC. As protein: CASSSGGLNYGYTF. This sequence joins TRBV7-2 and TRBJ1-2; no clear D gene. The V end was cut by 4 bases, the J end by 2 bases, with 11 bases between. The CDR3 contains 14 residues. Germline V gene data show CDR1 as SGHTA and CDR2 as FQGNSA.

V is TRBV2 and J is TRBJ1-2; possible D gene TRBD1, 5 bases. The V and J ends lost 1 base and 7 bases respectively, with 13 bases between them. The CDR3 has 14 residues. CDR1 and CDR2 from the germline V gene are SNHLY and FYNNEI. The CDR3, as DNA: TGTGCCAGCAGTGAAGAGGGGCGAGGTGGTGGCTACACCTTC. Translated: CASSEEGRGGGYTF. The variable domain in full, completed from reference TRBV2 and TRBJ1-2, reads EPEVTQTPSHQVTQMGQEVILRCVPISNHLYFYWYRQILGQKVEFLVSFYNNEISEKSEIFDDQFSVERPDGSNFTLKIRSTKLEDSAMYFCASSEEGRGGGYTFGSGTRLTVV.